Below are 22 T cell receptor beta chains sequenced from a single sample in a study of cytomegalovirus exposure and HLA in healthy donors. Amplification used 60 Vbeta primers and 13 Jbeta primers. The repertoire was sequenced with immunoSEQ multiplex PCR; TCRdb's copy has only in-frame clones and lacks some. The data show 80,000 to 100,000 clones, approximately 71% seen once. Material for sequencing was PBMCs. These receptors all stem from a woman aged 18-35 years in good health and CMV-seropositive.

This clone came up a few times. The chain links TRBV11-2 to TRBJ2-5, with 15 bases aligning to TRBD2. This CDR3 is built from 17 residues. Germline V gene lookup returns CDR1 SGHAT and CDR2 FQNNGV. V shed 4 bases, J shed 4 bases, and the junction held 7 bases outside the gene matches. CDR3: CASSWTSGGVGRETQYF. The CDR3 nucleotides read TGTGCCAGCAGCTGGACTAGCGGGGGGGTTGGGAGAGAGACCCAGTACTTC.

The chain uses TRBV4-2 and TRBJ1-1; D is uncertain. V was clipped by 3 bases and J by 3 bases, with 5 bases between them. This CDR3 comprises 12 residues. The germline V gene has CDR1 LGHNA and CDR2 YNFKEQ. CDR3 coding DNA: TGTGCCAGCAGCCAGCCGGACACTGAAGCTTTCTTT. As protein: CASSQPDTEAFF.

V and J are TRBV7-8 and TRBJ2-7, with a tentative D call TRBD1 (5 bases). Trimming took 3 bases from V and 3 from J, leaving 9 bases between them. This CDR3 region has 13 residues. From germline, CDR1 is SGHVS and CDR2 FQNEAQ. Here the CDR3 DNA reads TGTGCCAGCAGCTTGGACACGCTCTACGAGCAGTACTTC. It yields the protein CASSLDTLYEQYF.

V usage is TRBV7-9 and J usage is TRBJ2-7; TRBD2 agrees at 8 bases. Germline loops: CDR1 SEHNR, CDR2 FQNEAQ (reference sequence). V shed 1 base, J shed 2 bases, and the junction held 7 bases outside the gene matches. The length of the CDR3 is 16 residues. The CDR3 spells CASSLGQRELTYEQYF. The DNA of the CDR3 is TGTGCCAGCAGCTTAGGCCAGCGGGAGCTTACCTACGAGCAGTACTTC.

The chain uses TRBV5-1 and TRBJ1-6, with 11 bases fitting TRBD1. Germline CDR1 and CDR2: SGHRS and YFSETQ. This CDR3 contains 15 residues. J gave up 7 bases and V 0 bases, and 0 bases lay outside the gene matches. In DNA form, the CDR3 reads TGCGCCAGCAGCTTGGGGGACAGGGGGAATTCACCCCTCCACTTT. This encodes CASSLGDRGNSPLHF.

The J gene is TRBJ1-5, the V gene TRBV5-6; a possible D gene is TRBD1 (5 bases). V shed 0 bases and J shed 7 bases, with 8 bases lying between them. The CDR3 runs to 13 residues. CDR1 SGHDT and CDR2 YYEEEE come from the germline V gene. The CDR3 DNA follows: TGTGCCAGCAGCTTGGGGGGCCACCAGCCCCAGCATTTT. This translates into CASSLGGHQPQHF.

The chain combines TRBV25-1 with TRBJ1-6, with TRBD1 as a possible D gene (6 bases). Deletions cut 3 bases from V and 6 bases from J, with 12 bases between. The germline gives CDR1 MGHDK, CDR2 SYGVNS. The length of the CDR3 is 15 residues. The CDR3 DNA sequence: TGTGCCAGCAGTGAGCCCAGGGGAAGTAATTCACCCCTCCACTTT. Residues: CASSEPRGSNSPLHF. The full variable domain, its missing parts supplied by reference TRBV25-1 and TRBJ1-6, is EADIYQTPRYLVIGTGKKITLECSQTMGHDKMYWYQQDPGMELHLIHYSYGVNSTEKGDLSSESTVSRIRTEHFPLTLESARPSHTSQYLCASSEPRGSNSPLHFGNGTRLTVT.

This chain joins TRBV6-1 and TRBJ1-1; possibly TRBD1 for D (5 bases). Germline loops: CDR1 MNHNS, CDR2 SASEGT. The V and J ends lost 8 bases and 5 bases respectively, with 15 bases between them. The CDR3 extends over 13 amino acids. CDR3 residues: CASLVGGWTEAFF. The CDR3 DNA reads TGTGCCAGCTTGGTCGGGGGATGGACTGAAGCTTTCTTT.

V gene TRBV10-2 combines with J gene TRBJ2-7; 8 nucleotides align to TRBD1. Germline V lookup: CDR1 WSHSY, CDR2 SAAADI. There are 13 residues in the CDR3. V shed 7 bases, J shed 7 bases, and the junction held 9 bases outside the gene matches. In nucleotides, the CDR3 is TGCGCCAGCAAATACGGACAGGGTAGGGAGCAGTACTTC. This translates into CASKYGQGREQYF.

J is TRBJ2-7 and V is TRBV29-1; D remains ambiguous. The germline V and J ends were trimmed by 1 base and 3 bases, with 13 bases remaining between them. The CDR3 spans 14 residues. Germline V gene data show CDR1 as SQVTM and CDR2 as ANQGSEA. The CDR3 sequence: CSVEGAGTLYEQYF. As DNA, the CDR3 is TGCAGCGTTGAAGGGGCAGGAACCCTCTACGAGCAGTACTTC.

The chain has TRBV9 and TRBJ2-5; possible D gene TRBD2, 5 bases. CDR3 length: 15 residues. Germline V CDR1 and CDR2: SGDLS, YYNGEE. V was clipped by 3 bases and J by 4 bases, with 16 bases between them. This CDR3 is CASSASLGPPETQYF. The CDR3 DNA is TGTGCCAGCAGCGCCTCACTAGGTCCCCCAGAGACCCAGTACTTC.

This clone was counted ten times or more. J is TRBJ2-6 and V is TRBV6-4, with a weak D call TRBD2 (6 bases). The germline gives CDR1 MRHNA, CDR2 SNTAGT. Trimming shortened V by 0 bases and J by 0 bases, and 6 bases separated the two germline ends. The CDR3 contains 16 residues. CDR3 in DNA: TGTGCCAGCAGTGACTCTAGCGGCTCTGGGGCCAACGTCCTGACTTTC. Translation gives CASSDSSGSGANVLTF.

This clone was seen a few times. The gene calls are TRBV6-1 and TRBJ1-6, with unresolved D. The V gene's germline CDR1 is MNHNS and CDR2 SASEGT. Trimming pared 5 bases from V and 12 bases from J, leaving 20 bases between. The CDR3 contains 15 residues. The CDR3 spells CASSSMGPYGEPLHF. The CDR3 nucleotides are TGTGCCAGCAGTTCCATGGGTCCATACGGGGAACCCCTCCACTTT.

The chain combines TRBV11-2 with TRBJ1-2; D is unresolved. Germline V lookup: CDR1 SGHAT, CDR2 FQNNGV. There are 14 residues in the CDR3. V shed 0 bases and J shed 7 bases, with 12 bases lying between them. The CDR3 here is CASSLEAGSGGYTF. The DNA of the CDR3 is TGTGCCAGCAGCTTAGAGGCAGGCAGTGGTGGCTACACCTTC.

V gene TRBV7-9 combines with J gene TRBJ1-1; D perhaps matches TRBD1 (5 bases). CDR3 length: 13 residues. The V gene lost 10 bases and the J gene lost 4 bases, with 16 bases spanning the gap. CDR1 and CDR2 (germline): SEHNR, FQNEAQ (reference sequence). CDR3 DNA sequence: TGTGCCACCAAGGGGTCGGGGGGCACTGAAGCTTTCTTT. Amino acids: CATKGSGGTEAFF.

This clone was recorded a few times. CDR3 in amino acids: CASSTRLVGGETQYF. The CDR3, as DNA: TGTGCCAGCAGCACCAGACTAGTCGGGGGAGAGACCCAGTACTTC. The rearrangement uses TRBV11-1 and TRBJ2-5, with D possibly being TRBD2 (6 bases). The CDR3 has 15 amino acids. CDR1 and CDR2 from the germline V gene are SGHAT and FQDESV (reference sequence). V lost 5 bases and J 4 bases, leaving 17 bases between the germline ends.

The chain uses TRBV28 and TRBJ1-5; no definite D call. The germline gives CDR1 MDHEN, CDR2 SYDVKM. This CDR3 is built from 12 residues. Trimming removed 2 bases at V and 5 bases at J, with 4 bases between. The CDR3: CASSLLHQPQHF. In DNA, the CDR3 is TGTGCCAGCAGTTTACTTCATCAGCCCCAGCATTTT.

The chain has TRBV4-2 and TRBJ2-5; TRBD2 might be the D (5 bases). This CDR3 contains 12 residues. The germline gives CDR1 LGHNA, CDR2 YNFKEQ. With 1 base removed from V and 11 bases from J, the gap between germline ends came to 11 bases. As DNA, the CDR3 is TGTGCCAGCAGCCAAGGAGGGCCTGAGCAGTACTTC. It codes for CASSQGGPEQYF.

V and J are TRBV28 and TRBJ1-2; TRBD1 aligns across 9 bases. This CDR3 contains 14 residues. Germline V gene sequence: CDR1 MDHEN, CDR2 SYDVKM. V lost 7 bases, J lost 7 bases, and 10 bases stayed unmatched. The CDR3 is CASTRTGELGGYTF. CDR3 coding DNA: TGTGCCAGCACTCGGACAGGGGAATTAGGTGGCTACACCTTC.

This clone was recorded only once. This chain uses TRBV21-1 with TRBJ2-3; TRBD2 was called by the table and not checked on the DNA. TRBV21-1 is a listed pseudogene. The CDR3 consists of 18 residues. The CDR3 protein is CASSKVGTSGGRGDTQYF. The CDR3 DNA reads as TGTGCCAGCAGCAAAGTCGGGACTAGCGGGGGTCGGGGAGATACGCAGTATTTT.

V and J are TRBV13 and TRBJ1-1; D not resolved. Trimming shortened V by 1 base and J by 6 bases, and 15 bases separated the two germline ends. CDR1 PRHDT and CDR2 FYEKMQ come from the germline V gene (reference sequence). This CDR3 is built from 15 residues. In DNA, the CDR3 is TGTGCCAGCAGCTTAGAAGGTGTGGCCGGGGCTGAAGCTTTCTTT. Translation gives CASSLEGVAGAEAFF.

The chain combines TRBV14 with TRBJ1-1; 7 bases are shared with TRBD1. This CDR3 is built from 14 residues. V was clipped by 6 bases and J by 6 bases; unmatched bases: 10. Germline lookup yields CDR1 SGHDN and CDR2 FVKESK. The CDR3 DNA follows: TGTGCCAGCAGTCTGACAGGGCTGGGCGCTGAAGCTTTCTTT. Protein product: CASSLTGLGAEAFF.